A selection of T cell receptor beta chains follows, all from one sample in a study of response to subunit inactivated influenza vaccine. TCRdb called the RT-PCR reads again in MiXCR, with one record for every CDR3 protein. The sample lists 550,000 to 600,000 distinct CDR3 sequences, over 9.5% occurring once. The source was PBMCs from blood, collected on the day of vaccination. These receptors came from a man in his fifties or sixties who received an inactivated influenza vaccine. Both conserved end residues are part of each CDR3.

TRBJ2-1,TRBV7-2,CASNLVWGNNEQFF
TRBJ2-1,TRBV20-1,CSATGTGGNEQFF
TRBJ2-7,TRBV12-3/TRBV12-4,CASSFAPPSEQYF
TRBJ2-3,TRBV7-9,CASSPHELLTDTQYF
TRBJ1-2,TRBV14,CASSLSAGDGYTF
TRBJ2-5,TRBV11-2,CASVLIPAALYQETQYF
TRBJ2-7,TRBV7-2,CASSLFGDVGYYEQYF
TRBJ2-1,TRBV6-5,CASSYLRGGGGEQFF
TRBJ1-4,TRBV20-1,CSARRSSKEKLFF
TRBJ2-1,TRBV24-1,CATSGWPGYNEQFF
TRBJ2-3,TRBV27,CASSPGTGNWVTDTQYF
TRBJ2-3,TRBV5-1,CASSWGTGWTDTQYF
TRBJ2-3,TRBV9,CASSVAVGRAGGTDTQYF
TRBJ2-7,TRBV5-6,CASSPAGQGLAGGYEQYF
TRBJ2-7,TRBV28,CASRPGGWGEQYF
TRBJ2-7,TRBV18,CASSPPPTRPGSEQYF
TRBJ1-5,TRBV28,CASRRPNQPQHF
TRBJ2-2,TRBV11-2,CASSPRRVDSGELFF
TRBJ2-3,TRBV12-3/TRBV12-4,CASSVKGSTTDTQYF
TRBJ2-5,TRBV5-1,CASSLAATQETQYF
TRBJ1-1,TRBV4-2,CASSRGDRQNTEAFF
TRBJ2-1,TRBV6-2/TRBV6-3,CASSYSSWGAYDEQFF
TRBJ2-7,TRBV3-1,CASSRGSSYEQYF
TRBJ2-3,TRBV5-1,CASKWGSTDTQYF
TRBJ2-5,TRBV6-5,CASSYAGLGETQYF
TRBJ2-7,TRBV7-3,CASSVKPGVEQYF
TRBJ2-1,TRBV6-5,CASSYDEGLVHNEQFF
TRBJ2-2,TRBV28,CAGQGFTGELFF
TRBJ1-4,TRBV20-1,CSARVAGTEREKLFF
TRBJ1-5,TRBV11-2,CASSFGRAQPQHF
TRBJ1-1,TRBV3-1,CASSPETGGRTEAFF
TRBJ2-2,TRBV6-1,CASSQGVRRTGELFF
TRBJ1-1,TRBV4-2,CASSQGLTGGQNTEAFF
TRBJ2-5,TRBV29-1,CSARTSGRGLETQYF
TRBJ2-7,TRBV7-9,CASSFGRESYEQYF
TRBJ2-3,TRBV25-1,CASSDFGTTTDTQYF
TRBJ2-7,TRBV20-1,CSGSDEGVGYEQYF
TRBJ2-5,TRBV12-3/TRBV12-4,CASTGTSKETQYF
TRBJ2-2,TRBV5-1,CASSTRQGHTGELFF
TRBJ2-6,TRBV20-1,CSASRGSGANVLTF